The sequence of this T cell receptor beta chain was determined in a study of blood T cell repertoires in COVID-19. The CDR3 is 18 residues long. V was pared by 5 bases and J by 0 bases, with 17 bases between. Looked up from germline, CDR1 is SGHTA and CDR2 is FQGTGA. Method: immunoSEQ multiplex PCR; TCRdb's copy keeps in-frame clones and lacks some. The data show almost 250,000 clones, about 89% seen once. The sequence was obtained from a woman aged 55 to 70 who had recovered from COVID-19. The source material was peripheral blood. The chain combines TRBV7-3 with TRBJ2-6, with D perhaps matching TRBD1 (6 bases). Here the CDR3 reads CASSVSGTPSSGANVLTF. The CDR3, as DNA: TGTGCCAGCAGCGTTTCCGGGACACCCTCCTCTGGGGCCAACGTCCTGACTTTC. The whole variable domain, filled in from reference TRBV7-3 and TRBJ2-6, reads GAGVSQTPSNKVTEKGKYVELRCDPISGHTALYWYRQSLGQGPEFLIYFQGTGAADDSGLPNDRFFAVRPEGSVSTLKIQRTERGDSAVYLCASSVSGTPSSGANVLTFGAGSRLTVL.